This T cell receptor beta chain was captured by sequencing in a study of CD8+ T cells in alopecia areata listed by TCRdb under 2018. Broadly, across the study: Treated patients were enrolled in an open-label pilot trial of oral tofacitinib, 5 to 10 mg twice daily, for moderate-to-severe alopecia areata. Patients on tofacitinib were biopsied at baseline and after 4 and 24 weeks of treatment, and several of the patients also had a later scalp biopsy. Scalp clonality was compared among normal scalp (n=4), patchy alopecia areata scalp (n=8), and alopecia totalis/universalis scalp (n=8). The study used high-throughput TCRbeta sequencing to examine T cell clonal expansion in alopecia areata, in both the C3H/HeJ mouse model and human patients. Tofacitinib was given for 6 to 18 months, followed by 6 months of follow-up off drug to assess delayed response and recurrence. RNA was obtained with the PAXgene miRNA kit for fixed scalp, the miRNeasy kit for PBMCs, and the RNeasy kit for mouse skin. In humans, TCRbeta sequencing was performed on scalp tissue and on sorted CD4+ and CD8+ peripheral blood T cells from healthy controls and from patients with patchy or totalis/universalis alopecia areata. For the treated patients, the SALT score, which quantifies what percentage of scalp surface area is affected, served as the measure of disease severity. Amplification of TCRbeta CDR3 regions was done by immunoSEQ multiplex PCR using 35 Vbeta forward primers and 13 Jbeta reverse primers.

Results and caveats for the whole study, not just this receptor: Because the treated cohort was small and had only one nonresponder, larger studies are needed to examine links between baseline CD8+ expansion and response. TCR sequences shared between patients were less clear than in mice, possibly partly because of HLA diversity in the patient population. Unlike mouse skin, where gammadelta T cells dominate, normal human skin contains resident alphabeta T cells that get sequenced too, which complicates analysis of the scalp TCR repertoire. Many expanded lesional clones persisted in scalp and blood during tofacitinib treatment, which may partly explain relapse after stopping treatment. With tofacitinib, both scalp clonality and the number of expanded CD8+ clones among the top 100 scalp clones went down significantly. Higher clonality and more expanded CD8+ clones were observed in lesional scalp than in normal scalp, particularly in alopecia totalis/universalis, a finding suggestive of antigenic drive.

This clone was detected only a few times. No antigen is known for it. No base-level quality is on record; no much larger clone is a single base apart. The library was made by the immunoSEQ multiplex PCR assay. RNA was extracted from all samples and reverse transcribed into cDNA, which served as template for TCR sequencing. First-strand cDNA was synthesized using SuperScript III with a 2:1 mix of oligo-dT and random hexamers. Amplification bias was assessed with a synthetic immune receptor repertoire, and residual bias was removed computationally. Per the original workflow: Raw reads were preprocessed to remove errors, and CDR3 was defined by IMGT conventions from the conserved cysteine to phenylalanine. Clonality was calculated as 1 minus Shannon entropy normalized by log2 of the number of productive unique TCRs. Whether each scalp clone was CD4 or CD8 was inferred by checking scalp TCRbeta sequences against the CD4 and CD8 repertoires from sorted blood. In TCRdb, the immuneACCESS table is reduced to in-frame sequences with V and J assigned. These tables do not hold every clone; where another copy was compared, an unresolved V gene accounts for under half, and the others remain unexplained. V and J calls and clone size come straight from that table; D and trimming were deduced from the DNA. The sample has about 180,000 clones on record, 40% to 55% of them singletons. The ten largest clones capture 10% of the sample.

Here V drops 6 bases and J drops 2 bases, and the junction holds 6 bases not matched to any gene. The CDR3 runs 17 amino acids, cysteine and phenylalanine included. Only the CDR3 DNA is retained, 51 bases long and in frame from the first base. The germline V gene specifies SGHAT as CDR1 and FQNNGV as CDR2. The treatment or condition label on this specimen signifies: oral pan-JAK inhibitor, 5-10 mg twice daily. Peripheral blood and lesional scalp punch biopsies were obtained from patients with alopecia areata. PBMCs were separated by density centrifugation and stained for CD3, CD4 and CD8, after which CD4+ and CD8+ T cells were sorted on a FACSAria.

This receptor chain uses TRBV11-2 and TRBJ2-6, and 11 junction bases match TRBD1. The clonotype originates from a human donor with alopecia areata. Specimen: CD8+ T cells sorted from blood, collected at roughly week 53, from a patient treated with tofacitinib. The DNA reads as follows: TGTGCCAGCAGACCGGGACAGGGGGAGCCTGGGGCCAACGTCCTGACTTTC. This codes for CASRPGQGEPGANVLTF.